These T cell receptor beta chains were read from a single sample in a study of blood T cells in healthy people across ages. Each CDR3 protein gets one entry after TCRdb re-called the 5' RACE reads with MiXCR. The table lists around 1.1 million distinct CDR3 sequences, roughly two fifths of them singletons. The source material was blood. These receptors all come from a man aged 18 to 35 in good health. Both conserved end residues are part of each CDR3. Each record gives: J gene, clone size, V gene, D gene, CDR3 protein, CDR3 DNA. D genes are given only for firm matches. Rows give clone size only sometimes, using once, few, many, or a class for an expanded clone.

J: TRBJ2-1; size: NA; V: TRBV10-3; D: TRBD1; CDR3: CAISDRQGAMEEQFF; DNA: TGTGCCATCAGTGATCGACAGGGGGCAATGGAGGAGCAGTTCTTC
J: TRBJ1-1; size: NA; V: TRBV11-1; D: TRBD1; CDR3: CASSDRQGPNTEAFF; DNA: TGTGCCAGCAGCGACCGACAGGGCCCGAACACTGAAGCTTTCTTT
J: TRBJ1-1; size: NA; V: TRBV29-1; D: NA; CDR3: CSARSSSTAKTDTEAFF; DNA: TGCAGCGCCCGAAGTTCGTCCACGGCTAAGACGGACACTGAAGCTTTCTTT
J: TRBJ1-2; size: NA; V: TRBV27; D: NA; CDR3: CASSRTELQAYTF; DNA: TGTGCCAGCAGTCGGACAGAATTACAAGCCTACACCTTC
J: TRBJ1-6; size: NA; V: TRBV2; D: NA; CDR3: CASSRVPSSYNSPLHF; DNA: TGTGCCAGCAGTCGTGTACCGAGCTCCTATAATTCACCCCTCCACTTT
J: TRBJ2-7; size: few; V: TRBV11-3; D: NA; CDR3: CASSPTESYEQYF; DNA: TGTGCCAGCAGCCCCACAGAGTCCTACGAGCAGTACTTC
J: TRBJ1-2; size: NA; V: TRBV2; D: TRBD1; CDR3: CPSSEGTGYNYGYTF; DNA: TGTCCCAGCAGTGAGGGGACAGGCTACAACTATGGCTACACCTTC
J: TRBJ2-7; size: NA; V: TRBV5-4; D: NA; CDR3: CASSVAAASYNEQYF; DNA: TGTGCCAGCAGCGTGGCGGCAGCCTCCTACAATGAGCAGTACTTC
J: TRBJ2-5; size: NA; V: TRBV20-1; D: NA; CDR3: CSARGYSEAFAVDEQYF; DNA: TGCAGTGCTAGAGGTTACTCAGAAGCCTTTGCGGTGGATGAGCAGTACTTC
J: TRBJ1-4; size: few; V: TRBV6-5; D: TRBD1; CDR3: CASSHENPDRDEKLFF; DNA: TGTGCCAGCAGCCACGAGAACCCAGACAGGGATGAAAAACTGTTTTTT
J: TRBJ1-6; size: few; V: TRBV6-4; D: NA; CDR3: CASSDNAGQDSPLHF; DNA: TGTGCCAGCAGTGACAACGCAGGGCAGGATTCACCCCTCCACTTT
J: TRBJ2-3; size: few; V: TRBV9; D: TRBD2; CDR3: CASSVISRGVTDTQYF; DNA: TGTGCCAGCAGCGTAATATCCCGGGGGGTGACAGATACGCAGTATTTT
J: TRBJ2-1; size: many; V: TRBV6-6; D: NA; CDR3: CASSYSSGPYSYNEQFF; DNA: TGTGCCAGCAGTTACTCCAGCGGGCCTTACTCCTACAATGAGCAGTTCTTC
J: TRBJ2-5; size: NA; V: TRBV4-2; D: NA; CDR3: CASSQDPSEGQETQYF; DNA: TGTGCCAGCAGCCAAGACCCTAGTGAGGGCCAAGAGACCCAGTACTTC
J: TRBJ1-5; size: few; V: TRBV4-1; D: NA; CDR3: CASSQEGGYSQPQHF; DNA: TGCGCCAGCAGCCAAGAAGGGGGGTACAGTCAGCCCCAGCATTTT
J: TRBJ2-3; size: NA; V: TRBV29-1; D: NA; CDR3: CSVPGQGVDTQYF; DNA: TGCAGCGTGCCGGGCCAGGGCGTCGATACGCAGTATTTT
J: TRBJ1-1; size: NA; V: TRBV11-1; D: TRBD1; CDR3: CASSFGAGTGGAGAFF; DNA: TGTGCCAGCAGCTTTGGGGCCGGGACAGGGGGCGCCGGAGCTTTCTTT
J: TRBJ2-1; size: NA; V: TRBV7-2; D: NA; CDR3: CASSFVPSRAGSSYNEQFF; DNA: TGTGCCAGCAGCTTTGTTCCGTCCCGAGCGGGTAGTTCCTACAATGAGCAGTTCTTC
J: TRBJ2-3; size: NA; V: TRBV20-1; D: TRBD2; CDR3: CSARDTSGGVDTQYF; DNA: TGCAGTGCTAGGGATACTAGCGGGGGGGTGGATACGCAGTATTTT
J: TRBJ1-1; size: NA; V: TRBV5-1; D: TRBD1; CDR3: CASSSLQGLRTEAFF; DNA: TGCGCCAGCAGCTCGCTACAGGGGTTGAGAACTGAAGCTTTCTTT
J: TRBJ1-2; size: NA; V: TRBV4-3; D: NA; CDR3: CASSQDQPAFNYGYTF; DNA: TGCGCCAGCAGCCAAGATCAGCCAGCCTTTAACTATGGCTACACCTTC
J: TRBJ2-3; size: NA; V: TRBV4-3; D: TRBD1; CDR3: CASSQDPRQGRVTQYF; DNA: TGCGCCAGCAGCCAAGATCCTCGACAGGGTCGAGTTACGCAGTATTTT
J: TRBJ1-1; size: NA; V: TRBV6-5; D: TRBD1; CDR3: CASSPDRGSEAFF; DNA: TGTGCCAGCAGCCCCGACAGGGGGAGTGAAGCTTTCTTT
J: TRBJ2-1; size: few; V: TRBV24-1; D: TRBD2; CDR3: CATSGAGGYNEQFF; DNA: TGTGCCACCAGTGGAGCGGGGGGCTACAATGAGCAGTTCTTC
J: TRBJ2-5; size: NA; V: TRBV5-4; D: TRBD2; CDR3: CASSSRTSGGSETQYF; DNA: TGTGCCAGCAGCTCCCGAACTAGCGGGGGTAGCGAGACCCAGTACTTC
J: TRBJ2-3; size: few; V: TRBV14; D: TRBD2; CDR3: CASSRELAGPTDTQYF; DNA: TGTGCCAGCAGCCGCGAACTAGCGGGACCCACAGATACGCAGTATTTT
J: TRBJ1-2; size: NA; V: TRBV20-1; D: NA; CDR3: CSARDISRERSYTF; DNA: TGCAGTGCTAGAGATATCAGCAGGGAAAGAAGCTACACCTTC
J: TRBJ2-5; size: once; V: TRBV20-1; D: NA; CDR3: CSAIIPGWDQETQYF; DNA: TGCAGTGCTATCATCCCTGGATGGGACCAAGAGACCCAGTACTTC
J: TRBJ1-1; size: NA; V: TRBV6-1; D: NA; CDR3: CASSTKEGGGNTEAFF; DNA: TGTGCCAGCAGTACCAAGGAGGGAGGGGGGAACACTGAAGCTTTCTTT
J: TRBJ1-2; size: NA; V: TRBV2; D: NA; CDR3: CASSEARVFYGYTF; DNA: TGTGCCAGCAGTGAAGCCCGGGTCTTCTATGGCTACACCTTC
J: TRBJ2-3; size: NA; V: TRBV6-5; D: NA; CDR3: CASVVGDTQYF; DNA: TGTGCCAGCGTAGTGGGGGATACGCAGTATTTT
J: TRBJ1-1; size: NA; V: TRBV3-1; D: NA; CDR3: CASSQEFVRGGGTEAFF; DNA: TGTGCCAGCAGCCAAGAATTCGTCAGGGGAGGAGGCACTGAAGCTTTCTTT
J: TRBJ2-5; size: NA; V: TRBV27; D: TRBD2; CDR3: CASSSPTSGGLNEQYF; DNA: TGTGCCAGCAGTTCTCCGACTAGCGGGGGGCTCAATGAGCAGTACTTC
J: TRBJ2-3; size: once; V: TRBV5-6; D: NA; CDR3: CASTLDLFTDTQYF; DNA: TGTGCCAGCACCCTGGACTTATTCACAGATACGCAGTATTTT
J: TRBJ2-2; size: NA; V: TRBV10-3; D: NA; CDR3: CAIRTVETTNTGELFF; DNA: TGTGCCATCAGGACCGTAGAGACCACGAACACCGGGGAGCTGTTTTTT
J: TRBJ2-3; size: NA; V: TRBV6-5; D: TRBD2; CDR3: CASRSRLAGDRDTQYF; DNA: TGTGCCAGCAGGTCTCGACTAGCGGGGGACCGAGATACGCAGTATTTT
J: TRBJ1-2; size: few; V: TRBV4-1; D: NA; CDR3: CASSDRIHGYTF; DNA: TGCGCCAGCAGCGACAGGATACATGGCTACACCTTC
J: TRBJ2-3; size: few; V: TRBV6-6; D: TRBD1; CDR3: CASSYSRTGSTDTQYF; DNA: TGTGCCAGCAGTTACTCTAGGACAGGGAGCACAGATACGCAGTATTTT
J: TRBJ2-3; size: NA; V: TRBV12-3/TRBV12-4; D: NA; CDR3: CASSFQGSTDTEYF; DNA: TGTGCCAGCAGTTTTCAGGGGAGCACAGATACGGAGTATTTT
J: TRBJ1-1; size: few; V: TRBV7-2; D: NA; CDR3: CASSTRQATEAFF; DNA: TGTGCCAGCAGCACGCGACAGGCCACTGAAGCTTTCTTT
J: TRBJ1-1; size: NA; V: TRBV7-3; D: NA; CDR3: CASSQGLGENTEAFF; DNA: TGTGCCAGCAGCCAAGGGCTTGGGGAGAACACTGAAGCTTTCTTT
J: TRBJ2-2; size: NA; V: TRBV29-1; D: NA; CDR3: CSGGPRTGELFF; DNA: TGCAGCGGGGGGCCTCGTACCGGGGAGCTGTTTTTT
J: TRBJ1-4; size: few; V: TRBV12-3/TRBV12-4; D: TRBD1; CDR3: CASSGQAKLFF; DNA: TGTGCCAGCAGTGGACAGGCCAAACTGTTTTTT
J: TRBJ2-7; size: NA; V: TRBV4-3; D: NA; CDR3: CASSQVGGSGEQYF; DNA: TGCGCCAGCAGCCAAGTAGGGGGTTCGGGCGAGCAGTACTTC
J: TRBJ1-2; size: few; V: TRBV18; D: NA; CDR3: CASSQDGDYGYTF; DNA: TGTGCCAGCTCACAGGACGGGGACTATGGCTACACCTTC
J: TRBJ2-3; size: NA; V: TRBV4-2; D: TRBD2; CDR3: CASSQVVSGGAPDTQYF; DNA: TGTGCCAGCAGCCAAGTTGTGAGCGGGGGGGCACCAGATACGCAGTATTTT
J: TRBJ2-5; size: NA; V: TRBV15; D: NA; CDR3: CATSRDMETQYF; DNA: TGTGCCACCAGCAGAGATATGGAGACCCAGTACTTC
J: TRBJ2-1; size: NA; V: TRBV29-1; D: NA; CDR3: CSVGRGHEQFF; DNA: TGCAGCGTAGGACGGGGCCATGAGCAGTTCTTC
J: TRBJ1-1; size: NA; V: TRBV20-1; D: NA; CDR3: CSASTGFEGAEAFF; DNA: TGCAGTGCTAGCACCGGCTTTGAGGGCGCTGAAGCTTTCTTT